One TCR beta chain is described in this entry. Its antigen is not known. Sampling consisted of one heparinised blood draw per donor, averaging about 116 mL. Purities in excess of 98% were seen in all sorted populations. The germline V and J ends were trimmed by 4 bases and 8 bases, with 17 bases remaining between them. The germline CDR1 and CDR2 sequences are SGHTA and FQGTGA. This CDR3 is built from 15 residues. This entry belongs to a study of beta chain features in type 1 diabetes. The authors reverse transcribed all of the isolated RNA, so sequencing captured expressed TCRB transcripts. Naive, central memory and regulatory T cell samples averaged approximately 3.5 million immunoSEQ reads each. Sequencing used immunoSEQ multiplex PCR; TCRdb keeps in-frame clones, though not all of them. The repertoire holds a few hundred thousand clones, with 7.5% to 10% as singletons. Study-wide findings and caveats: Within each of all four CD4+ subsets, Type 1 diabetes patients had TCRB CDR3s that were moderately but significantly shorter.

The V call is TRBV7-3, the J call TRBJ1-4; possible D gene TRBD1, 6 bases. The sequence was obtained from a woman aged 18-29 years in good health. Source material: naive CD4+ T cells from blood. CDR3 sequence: CASSSGGGRGEKLFF. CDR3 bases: TGTGCCAGCAGCTCCGGGGGGGGCCGTGGGGAAAAACTGTTTTTT. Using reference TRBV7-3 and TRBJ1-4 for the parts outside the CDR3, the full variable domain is GAGVSQTPSNKVTEKGKYVELRCDPISGHTALYWYRQSLGQGPEFLIYFQGTGAADDSGLPNDRFFAVRPEGSVSTLKIQRTERGDSAVYLCASSSGGGRGEKLFFGSGTQLSVL.